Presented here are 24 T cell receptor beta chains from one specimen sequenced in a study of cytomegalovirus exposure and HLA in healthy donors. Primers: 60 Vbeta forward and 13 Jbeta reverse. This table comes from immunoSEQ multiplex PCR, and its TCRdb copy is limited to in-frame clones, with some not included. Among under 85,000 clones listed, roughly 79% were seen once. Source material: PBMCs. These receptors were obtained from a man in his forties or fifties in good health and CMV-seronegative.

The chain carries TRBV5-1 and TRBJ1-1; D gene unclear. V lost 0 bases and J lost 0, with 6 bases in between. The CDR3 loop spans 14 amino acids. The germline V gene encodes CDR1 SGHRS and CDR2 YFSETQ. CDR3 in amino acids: CASSLVSLNTEAFF. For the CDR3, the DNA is TGCGCCAGCAGCTTGGTTAGCCTGAACACTGAAGCTTTCTTT.

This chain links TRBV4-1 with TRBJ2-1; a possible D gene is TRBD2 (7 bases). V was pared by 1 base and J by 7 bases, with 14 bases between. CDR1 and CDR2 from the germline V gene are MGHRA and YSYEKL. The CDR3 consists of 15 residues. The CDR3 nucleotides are TGCGCCAGCAGCCAAGGAGGGGGGCGGGGGAATGAGCAGTTCTTC. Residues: CASSQGGGRGNEQFF.

This CDR3 is CASSIVQGLRNQPQHF. In DNA form, the CDR3 reads TGTGCCAGTAGTATAGTACAGGGGTTAAGGAATCAGCCCCAGCATTTT. The chain recombines TRBV19 with TRBJ1-5; 7 bases align to TRBD1. Germline V gene lookup returns CDR1 LNHDA and CDR2 SQIVND (reference sequence). The ends lost 1 base at V and 4 bases at J; junction bases unmatched: 7. The CDR3 extends over 16 amino acids.

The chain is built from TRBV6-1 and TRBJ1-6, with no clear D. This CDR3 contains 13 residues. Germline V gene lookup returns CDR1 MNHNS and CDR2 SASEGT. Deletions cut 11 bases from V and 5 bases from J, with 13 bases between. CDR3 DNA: TGTGCCTCGAGGGCAGTCCATAATTCACCCCTCCACTTT. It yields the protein CASRAVHNSPLHF.

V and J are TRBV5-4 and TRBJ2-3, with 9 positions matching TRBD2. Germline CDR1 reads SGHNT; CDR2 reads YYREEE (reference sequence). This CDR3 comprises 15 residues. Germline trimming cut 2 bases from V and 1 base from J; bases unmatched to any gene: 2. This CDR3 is CASSFSSGGTDTQYF. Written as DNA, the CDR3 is TGTGCCAGCAGCTTCTCTAGCGGGGGCACAGATACGCAGTATTTT.

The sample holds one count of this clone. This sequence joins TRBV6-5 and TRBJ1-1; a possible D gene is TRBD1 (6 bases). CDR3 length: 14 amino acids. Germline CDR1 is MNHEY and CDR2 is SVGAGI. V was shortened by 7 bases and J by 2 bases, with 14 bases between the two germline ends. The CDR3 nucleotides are TGTGCCAGCATCCGCGGGGGCTCCAACACTGAAGCTTTCTTT. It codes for CASIRGGSNTEAFF.

The CDR3 here is CASKSGTGLETQYF. In nucleotides, the CDR3 is TGCGCCAGCAAATCTGGGACAGGGCTCGAGACCCAGTACTTC. This chain links TRBV5-1 with TRBJ2-5, with TRBD1 matching 9 bases. Trimming cost V 6 bases and J 5 bases; bases outside gene matches: 8. The CDR3 spans 14 residues. Germline CDR1 is SGHRS and CDR2 is YFSETQ.

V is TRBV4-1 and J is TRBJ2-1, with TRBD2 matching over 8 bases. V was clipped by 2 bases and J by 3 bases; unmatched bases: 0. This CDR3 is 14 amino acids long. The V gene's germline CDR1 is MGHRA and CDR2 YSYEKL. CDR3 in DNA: TGCGCCAGCAGCCAACTAGCGGGCTACAATGAGCAGTTCTTC. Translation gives CASSQLAGYNEQFF.

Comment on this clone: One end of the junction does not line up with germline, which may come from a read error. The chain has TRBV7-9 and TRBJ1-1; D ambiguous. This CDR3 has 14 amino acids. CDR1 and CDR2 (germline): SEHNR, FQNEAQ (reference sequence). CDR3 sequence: CSSSWEGLNTEAFF. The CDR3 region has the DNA TGTTCCAGCAGCTGGGAGGGTTTGAACACTGAAGCTTTCTTT.

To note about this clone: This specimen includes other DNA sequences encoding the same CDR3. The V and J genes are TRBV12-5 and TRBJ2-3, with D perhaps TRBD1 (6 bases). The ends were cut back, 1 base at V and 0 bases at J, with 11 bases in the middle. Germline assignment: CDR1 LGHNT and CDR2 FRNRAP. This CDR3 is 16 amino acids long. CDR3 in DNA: TGTGCTAGTGGTTTGGAGCAGGGGTTCAGCACAGATACGCAGTATTTT. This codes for CASGLEQGFSTDTQYF.

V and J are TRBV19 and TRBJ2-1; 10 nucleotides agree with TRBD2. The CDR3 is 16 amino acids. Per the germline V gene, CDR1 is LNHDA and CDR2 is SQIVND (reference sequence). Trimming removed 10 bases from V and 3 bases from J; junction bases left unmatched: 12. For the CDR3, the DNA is TGTGCCACCTCCTCCCTAGCGGGAGAACTCTACAATGAGCAGTTCTTC. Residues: CATSSLAGELYNEQFF.

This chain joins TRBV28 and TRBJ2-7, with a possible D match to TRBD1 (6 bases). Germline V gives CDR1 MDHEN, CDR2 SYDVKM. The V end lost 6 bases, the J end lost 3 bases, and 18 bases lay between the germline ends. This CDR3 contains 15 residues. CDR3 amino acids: CASRKTGTPVYEQYF. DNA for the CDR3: TGTGCCAGCAGAAAAACCGGGACACCTGTCTACGAGCAGTACTTC.

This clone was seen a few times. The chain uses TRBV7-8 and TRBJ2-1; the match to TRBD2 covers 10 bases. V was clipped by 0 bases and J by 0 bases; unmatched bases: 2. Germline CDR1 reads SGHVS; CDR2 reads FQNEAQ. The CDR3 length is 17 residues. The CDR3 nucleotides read TGTGCCAGCAGCTTAGCTAGCGGGAGGAGCTCCTACAATGAGCAGTTCTTC. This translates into CASSLASGRSSYNEQFF. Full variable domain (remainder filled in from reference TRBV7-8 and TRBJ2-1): GAGVSQSPRYKVAKRGQDVALRCDPISGHVSLFWYQQALGQGPEFLTYFQNEAQLDKSGLPSDRFFAERPEGSVSTLKIQRTQQEDSAVYLCASSLASGRSSYNEQFFGPGTRLTVL.

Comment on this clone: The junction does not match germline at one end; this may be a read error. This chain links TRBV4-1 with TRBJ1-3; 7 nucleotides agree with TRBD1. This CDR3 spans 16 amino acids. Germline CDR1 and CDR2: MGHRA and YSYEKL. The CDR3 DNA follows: TGCGCCAGCAGCAAAGAACAGGGGTATTCTGGAAACACCATATATTTT. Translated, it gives CASSKEQGYSGNTIYF.

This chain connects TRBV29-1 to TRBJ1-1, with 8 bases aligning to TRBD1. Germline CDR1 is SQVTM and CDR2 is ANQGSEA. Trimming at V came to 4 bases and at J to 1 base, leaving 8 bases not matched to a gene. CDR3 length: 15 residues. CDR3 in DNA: TGCAGCGTTGGCCCCCGTGGGACAGGGAACACTGAAGCTTTCTTT. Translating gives CSVGPRGTGNTEAFF.

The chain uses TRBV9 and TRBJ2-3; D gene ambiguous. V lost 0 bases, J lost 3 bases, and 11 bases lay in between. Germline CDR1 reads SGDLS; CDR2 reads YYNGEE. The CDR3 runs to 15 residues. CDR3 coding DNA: TGTGCCAGCAGCGTAGTTGGCGGAGAAACAGATACGCAGTATTTT. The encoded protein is CASSVVGGETDTQYF.

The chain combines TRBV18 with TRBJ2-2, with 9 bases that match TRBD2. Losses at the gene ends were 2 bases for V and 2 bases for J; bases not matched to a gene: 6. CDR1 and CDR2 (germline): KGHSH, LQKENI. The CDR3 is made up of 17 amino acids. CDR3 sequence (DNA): TGTGCCAGCTCACCAGGGCGGGAGGGCCTCAACACCGGGGAGCTGTTTTTT. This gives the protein CASSPGREGLNTGELFF.

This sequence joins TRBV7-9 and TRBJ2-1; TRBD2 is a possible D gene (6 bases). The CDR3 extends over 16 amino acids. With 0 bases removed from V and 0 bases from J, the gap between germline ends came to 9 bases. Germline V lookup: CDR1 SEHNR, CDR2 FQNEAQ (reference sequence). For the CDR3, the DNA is TGTGCCAGCAGCTTAGCGCTCGGGAGCTCCTACAATGAGCAGTTCTTC. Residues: CASSLALGSSYNEQFF. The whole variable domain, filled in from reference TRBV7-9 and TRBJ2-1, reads DTGVSQNPRHKITKRGQNVTFRCDPISEHNRLYWYRQTLGQGPEFLTYFQNEAQLEKSRLLSDRFSAERPKGSFSTLEIQRTEQGDSAMYLCASSLALGSSYNEQFFGPGTRLTVL.

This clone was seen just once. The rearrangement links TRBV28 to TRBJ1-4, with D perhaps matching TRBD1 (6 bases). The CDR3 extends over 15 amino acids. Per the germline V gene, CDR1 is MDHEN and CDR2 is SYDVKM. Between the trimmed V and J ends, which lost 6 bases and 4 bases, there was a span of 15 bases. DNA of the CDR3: TGTGCCAGCAGCCCCACTGGACAGTTTAATGAAAAACTGTTTTTT. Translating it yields CASSPTGQFNEKLFF. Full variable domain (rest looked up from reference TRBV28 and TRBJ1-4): DVKVTQSSRYLVKRTGEKVFLECVQDMDHENMFWYRQDPGLGLRLIYFSYDVKMKEKGDIPEGYSVSREKKERFSLILESASTNQTSMYLCASSPTGQFNEKLFFGSGTQLSVL.

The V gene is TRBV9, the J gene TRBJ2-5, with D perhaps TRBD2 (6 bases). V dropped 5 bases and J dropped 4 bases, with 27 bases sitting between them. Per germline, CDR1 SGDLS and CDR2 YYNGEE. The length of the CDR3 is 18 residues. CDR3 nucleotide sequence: TGTGCCAGCAGTCAGTATCCCCCTCGGGCGGGACGGCCAGAGACCCAGTACTTC. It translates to CASSQYPPRAGRPETQYF.

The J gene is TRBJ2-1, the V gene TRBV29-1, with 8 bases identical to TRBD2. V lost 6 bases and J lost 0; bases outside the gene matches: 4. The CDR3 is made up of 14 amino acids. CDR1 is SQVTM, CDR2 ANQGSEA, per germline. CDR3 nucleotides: TGCAGCGTCGAACTAGCGGCCTCCTACAATGAGCAGTTCTTC. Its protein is CSVELAASYNEQFF.

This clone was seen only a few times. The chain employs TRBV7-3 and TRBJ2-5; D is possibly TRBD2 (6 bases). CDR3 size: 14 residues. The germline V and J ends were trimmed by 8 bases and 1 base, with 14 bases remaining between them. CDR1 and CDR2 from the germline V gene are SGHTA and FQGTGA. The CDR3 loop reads CASSLGGLQETQYF. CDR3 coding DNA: TGTGCCAGCTCCTTGGGGGGTCTCCAAGAGACCCAGTACTTC.

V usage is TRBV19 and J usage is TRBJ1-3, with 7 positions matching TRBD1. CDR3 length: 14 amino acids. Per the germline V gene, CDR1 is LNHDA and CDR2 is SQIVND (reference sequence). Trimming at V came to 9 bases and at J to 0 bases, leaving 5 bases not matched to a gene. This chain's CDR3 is CASRDRSSGNTIYF. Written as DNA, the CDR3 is TGTGCCAGCCGGGACAGAAGCTCTGGAAACACCATATATTTT.

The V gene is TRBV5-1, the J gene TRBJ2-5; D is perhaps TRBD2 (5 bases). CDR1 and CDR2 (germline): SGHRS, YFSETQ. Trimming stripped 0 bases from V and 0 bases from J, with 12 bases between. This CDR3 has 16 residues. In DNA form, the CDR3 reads TGCGCCAGCAGCTTGGGGAGACTACCGAACCAAGAGACCCAGTACTTC. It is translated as CASSLGRLPNQETQYF.